The sample holds many counts of the clone carrying this T cell receptor beta chain. TCRdb re-called the RACE reads with MiXCR, one entry per CDR3 protein. The sample has approximately 49,000 distinct CDR3 sequences, around 9.3% seen once. Germline CDR1 and CDR2: SQVTM and ANQGSEA. The V and J ends lost 1 base and 4 bases respectively, with 11 bases between them. This CDR3 comprises 14 residues. Documented time point: patch test 1, 2 weeks after DPC sensitization. Documented treatment: therapeutic diphenylcyclopropenone sensitization with weekly scalp DPC. Donors were 18 to 70-year-old alopecia patients suitable for DPC. The source of the sample is a study of human T cells and chemical hapten exposure.

The chain couples TRBV29-1 to TRBJ2-1, with a possible D match to TRBD1 (5 bases). This specimen consisted of whole blood, obtained in connection with sensitization to the hapten diphenylcyclopropenone (DPC). The source of this sequence is a woman in her forties or fifties with alopecia areata. Some clones in this sample may be carry-over from other donors' samples. The CDR3 protein is CSVEGSAGYNEQFF. In DNA, the CDR3 is TGCAGCGTTGAAGGTTCAGCAGGGTACAATGAGCAGTTCTTC.